The 9 T cell receptor beta chains given below trace back to one sample, sequenced in a study of cytomegalovirus exposure and HLA in healthy donors. The PCR contained 60 Vbeta and 13 Jbeta primers. Assay: immunoSEQ multiplex PCR; the TCRdb copy retains only in-frame clones and omits some. In the table there are approximately 100,000 clones, 60% to 80% of which are singletons. The material sequenced was PBMCs. These receptors came from a woman aged 18 to 35 in good health and CMV-seropositive.

The chain carries TRBV18 and TRBJ2-1, with a tentative D call TRBD1 (5 bases). Germline V gene lookup returns CDR1 KGHSH and CDR2 LQKENI. Trimming pared 4 bases from V and 4 bases from J, leaving 14 bases between. The CDR3 contains 15 residues. This chain's CDR3 is CASSQGLVLYNEQFF. CDR3 coding DNA: TGTGCCAGCTCACAGGGGCTAGTTTTATACAATGAGCAGTTCTTC. Supplemented by reference TRBV18 and TRBJ2-1, the full variable domain reads NAGVMQNPRHLVRRRGQEARLRCSPMKGHSHVYWYRQLPEEGLKFMVYLQKENIIDESGMPKERFSAEFPKEGPSILRIQQVVRGDSAAYFCASSQGLVLYNEQFFGPGTRLTVL.

The CDR3: CASSFRLAGGSIYGGELFF. CDR3 in DNA: TGTGCCAGTAGTTTTCGACTAGCGGGAGGTTCTATTTATGGCGGGGAGCTGTTTTTT. The chain links TRBV19 to TRBJ2-2, with 13 bases lining up with TRBD2. Germline V gene data show CDR1 as LNHDA and CDR2 as SQIVND (reference sequence). The V and J ends lost 5 bases and 7 bases, in that order; junction bases with no gene match: 16. The CDR3 runs to 19 residues.

CDR3 loop: CSAHIGGSGYTF. The CDR3 DNA sequence: TGCAGCGCCCACATAGGGGGTAGTGGCTACACCTTC. This rearrangement joins TRBV29-1 to TRBJ1-2, with a weak D call TRBD1 (6 bases). Germline V lookup: CDR1 SQVTM, CDR2 ANQGSEA. V was shortened by 7 bases and J by 7 bases, with 16 bases between the two germline ends. CDR3 length: 12 residues.

This clone was seen a single time. The V gene is TRBV6-1, the J gene TRBJ1-2; possible D gene TRBD1, 6 bases. Trimming pared 3 bases from V and 5 bases from J, leaving 13 bases between. This CDR3 comprises 14 residues. Germline V CDR1 and CDR2: MNHNS, SASEGT. CDR3 residues: CASSDRGGVYGYTF. The CDR3 DNA reads TGTGCCAGCAGTGATCGGGGGGGCGTATATGGCTACACCTTC.

The chain recombines TRBV10-3 with TRBJ2-7, with a tentative D call TRBD2 (6 bases). In germline, CDR1 is ENHRY, CDR2 SYGVKD. With 5 bases removed from V and 1 base from J, the gap between germline ends came to 9 bases. The CDR3 sequence is 13 residues long. CDR3 region: CAISRGSSYEQYF. As DNA, the CDR3 is TGTGCCATCAGTCGGGGGAGTTCCTACGAGCAGTACTTC.

The chain uses TRBV5-8 and TRBJ1-5, with D tentatively TRBD1 (5 bases). This CDR3 region has 14 residues. V shed 4 bases and J shed 7 bases, with 15 bases lying between them. Looked up from germline, CDR1 is SGHTS and CDR2 is YDEGEE. The CDR3 region is CASSNGGVIQPQHF. The CDR3 coding sequence is TGTGCCAGCAGCAACGGGGGGGTGATCCAGCCCCAGCATTTT. The full variable domain, rest sourced from reference TRBV5-8 and TRBJ1-5, is EAGVTQSPTHLIKTRGQQATLRCSPISGHTSVYWYQQALGLGLQFLLWYDEGEERNRGNFPPRFSGRQFPNYSSELNVNALELEDSALYLCASSNGGVIQPQHFGDGTRLSIL.

V usage is TRBV7-2 and J usage is TRBJ2-5; TRBD2 is a possible D gene (6 bases). The ends were cut back, 5 bases at V and 5 bases at J, with 12 bases in the middle. Per the germline V gene, CDR1 is SGHTA and CDR2 is FQGNSA. The CDR3 runs 13 residues. Here the CDR3 reads CASSRREYETQYF. As DNA, the CDR3 is TGTGCCAGCAGCAGGAGGGAGTACGAGACCCAGTACTTC.

The gene calls are TRBV30 and TRBJ1-2, with 11 bases matching TRBD1. V shed 8 bases and J 5 bases; nucleotides not matched to a gene: 4. The CDR3 consists of 12 residues. Per germline, CDR1 GTSNPN and CDR2 SVGIG (reference sequence). The CDR3, as DNA: TGTGCCGGTAGGGACAGGGGGTATGGCTACACCTTC. It specifies CAGRDRGYGYTF. The full variable domain, its missing parts supplied by reference TRBV30 and TRBJ1-2, is SQTIHQWPATLVQPVGSPLSLECTVEGTSNPNLYWYRQAAGRGLQLLFYSVGIGQISSEVPQNLSASRPQDRQFILSSKKLLLSDSGFYLCAGRDRGYGYTFGSGTRLTVV.

This clone came up a few times. This sequence joins TRBV4-1 and TRBJ1-1, with a possible D match to TRBD1 (5 bases). The ends were cut back, 3 bases at V and 6 bases at J, with 17 bases in the middle. Germline assignment: CDR1 MGHRA and CDR2 YSYEKL. The CDR3 runs to 15 residues. As DNA, the CDR3 is TGCGCCAGCAGCCAGGATCCTCGGGGGAGCGCTGAAGCTTTCTTT. Its translation is CASSQDPRGSAEAFF.